These 26 T cell receptor beta chains were all obtained from the same sample, sequenced in a study of T cell repertoires in cytomegalovirus infection. TCRdb passed the reads through MiXCR, listing each CDR3 protein once. The sample holds around 300,000 distinct CDR3 sequences, about 26% seen once. Material for sequencing was PBMCs. The origin of the receptors is a human donor in good health (CMV status not recorded). Some clones in this sample may be carry-over from other donors' samples.

This clonotype came up many times. This chain joins TRBV4-3 and TRBJ2-5; tentatively, D is TRBD2 (6 bases). Germline V gene data show CDR1 as LGHNA and CDR2 as YSLEER. V lost 1 base to trimming and J lost 2 bases, with 14 bases between them. CDR3 size: 16 residues. CDR3 residues: CASSQAGLARQETQYF. CDR3 nucleotides: TGCGCCAGCAGCCAAGCAGGGCTAGCGCGGCAAGAGACCCAGTACTTC.

This clonotype has only one observation. The chain is built from TRBV18 and TRBJ2-6, with 10 bases lining up with TRBD2. The germline V gene encodes CDR1 KGHSH and CDR2 LQKENI. V trimming: 5 bases; J trimming: 0 bases; junction bases outside the gene matches: 10. This CDR3 is 19 amino acids long. Here the CDR3 reads CASSSFRTSGSSGANVLTF. CDR3 DNA: TGTGCCAGCTCATCCTTTAGGACTAGCGGCAGCTCTGGGGCCAACGTCCTGACTTTC.

J is TRBJ1-2 and V is TRBV7-2; D may be TRBD1 (5 bases). Per germline, CDR1 SGHTA and CDR2 FQGNSA. The CDR3 extends over 16 amino acids. Trimming removed 0 bases at V and 8 bases at J, with 19 bases between. CDR3 protein: CASSLAPMQGVGGYTF. The CDR3 DNA reads as TGTGCCAGCAGCTTAGCTCCCATGCAGGGTGTCGGCGGCTACACCTTC.

The table lists this clonotype with a few counts. The rearrangement uses TRBV25-1 and TRBJ2-1, with unresolved D. This CDR3 comprises 12 residues. Trimming pared 6 bases from V and 9 bases from J, leaving 12 bases between. Germline V lookup: CDR1 MGHDK, CDR2 SYGVNS. The CDR3 region is CASSLAVGEQFF. The CDR3 DNA sequence: TGTGCCAGCAGCTTAGCTGTGGGTGAGCAGTTCTTC.

The DNA of the CDR3 is TGTGCCTGGAAGCAGGGTTCTAATGAAAAACTGTTTTTT. It encodes CAWKQGSNEKLFF. The chain links TRBV30 to TRBJ1-4, with D maybe TRBD1 (5 bases). V dropped 4 bases and J dropped 3 bases, with 9 bases sitting between them. Looked up from germline, CDR1 is GTSNPN and CDR2 is SVGIG (reference sequence). The CDR3 spans 13 residues.

This clonotype was counted many times. The rearrangement uses TRBV12-3 or TRBV12-4 and TRBJ1-2; D is perhaps TRBD1 (6 bases). V was trimmed by 6 bases and J by 10 bases, leaving 12 bases between them. The CDR3 has 11 residues. Here the CDR3 DNA reads TGTGCCAGCAGCCCGGGACAACTCTACACCTTC. Encoded protein: CASSPGQLYTF.

This clonotype appeared a few times. The CDR3 reads CASSWDRFWTGELFF. The CDR3 nucleotides are TGTGCCAGCAGTTGGGACAGATTTTGGACCGGGGAGCTGTTTTTT. V and J are TRBV28 and TRBJ2-2, with 7 bases lining up with TRBD1. The CDR3 consists of 15 residues. In germline, CDR1 is MDHEN, CDR2 SYDVKM. J gave up 5 bases and V 4 bases, and 7 bases lay outside the gene matches.

This clonotype has a count of ten or more. J is TRBJ2-5 and V is TRBV7-2, with 7 bases that match TRBD1. The CDR3 consists of 13 residues. Germline V CDR1 and CDR2: SGHTA, FQGNSA. The V and J ends lost 5 bases and 3 bases, in that order; junction bases with no gene match: 3. The CDR3, as DNA: TGTGCCAGCAGCGCCGACAGGGAAGAGACCCAGTACTTC. Translated: CASSADREETQYF.

This clonotype was detected a few times. The chain joins TRBV10-3 to TRBJ2-2, with 14 positions matching TRBD2. Germline trimming cut 11 bases from V and 1 base from J; bases unmatched to any gene: 9. This CDR3 is built from 17 residues. Germline CDR1 is ENHRY and CDR2 is SYGVKD. The chain's CDR3 is CAVGTSGGGLNTGELFF. The CDR3 DNA reads as TGTGCCGTAGGGACTAGCGGGGGAGGACTGAACACCGGGGAGCTGTTTTTT.

This chain links TRBV20-1 with TRBJ2-7; 8 nucleotides line up with TRBD1. J was trimmed by 4 bases and V by 4 bases; bases with no gene match: 3. This CDR3 has 12 amino acids. CDR1 and CDR2 from the germline V gene are DFQATT and SNEGSKA (reference sequence). The CDR3 nucleotides read TGCAGTGCTACAGGGGGCGCTTACGAGCAGTACTTC. This gives the protein CSATGGAYEQYF.

This chain connects TRBV5-6 to TRBJ2-1, with D possibly being TRBD2 (6 bases). This CDR3 region has 13 residues. V dropped 4 bases and J dropped 16 bases, with 21 bases sitting between them. In germline, CDR1 is SGHDT, CDR2 YYEEEE. The CDR3 here is CASSLGGGTFGFF. CDR3 coding DNA: TGTGCCAGCAGCCTTGGTGGGGGGACCTTCGGATTCTTC.

This clonotype was seen a handful of times. This rearrangement joins TRBV2 to TRBJ2-1; 8 bases fit TRBD2. In germline, CDR1 is SNHLY, CDR2 FYNNEI. V dropped 3 bases and J dropped 5; count of bases not matched to a gene: 3. This CDR3 has 14 residues. The CDR3 nucleotides are TGTGCCAGCAGTGAGCCACTAGCGGACAATGAGCAGTTCTTC. It is translated as CASSEPLADNEQFF.

CDR3 residues: CSVAPSGGPGTQYF. CDR3 DNA sequence: TGCAGCGTTGCCCCTAGCGGGGGCCCTGGGACCCAGTACTTC. The chain combines TRBV29-1 with TRBJ2-5, with 10 bases identical to TRBD2. Germline-derived CDR1 and CDR2 are SQVTM and ANQGSEA. V gave up 4 bases and J gave up 7 bases; unmatched junction bases: 9. The CDR3 extends over 14 amino acids. The full variable domain, completed using reference TRBV29-1 and TRBJ2-5, is SAVISQKPSRDICQRGTSLTIQCQVDSQVTMMFWYRQQPGQSLTLIATANQGSEATYESGFVIDKFPISRPNLTFSTLTVSNMSPEDSSIYLCSVAPSGGPGTQYFGPGTRLLVL.

This clonotype was picked up many times. This sequence joins TRBV7-8 and TRBJ2-4; 8 nucleotides line up with TRBD1. Germline assignment: CDR1 SGHVS and CDR2 FQNEAQ. The length of the CDR3 is 13 residues. The ends lost 4 bases at V and 12 bases at J; junction bases unmatched: 8. CDR3 bases: TGTGCCAGCAGCTCCCGACAGGGGAATGATCAGTACTTC. Its protein is CASSSRQGNDQYF.

The chain employs TRBV6-2 or TRBV6-3 and TRBJ2-4, with TRBD1 as a possible D gene (6 bases). The germline CDR1 and CDR2 sequences are MNHEY and SVGEGT. The CDR3 covers 15 residues. The V end lost 2 bases, the J end lost 3 bases, and 11 bases lay between the germline ends. The CDR3 bases are TGTGCCAGCAGTTACCGGACAGAGGTCAAAAACATTCAGTACTTC. Protein: CASSYRTEVKNIQYF.

Ten or more counts support this clonotype. This rearrangement joins TRBV20-1 to TRBJ2-3; D not resolved. With 6 bases removed from V and 7 bases from J, the gap between germline ends came to 11 bases. The germline gives CDR1 DFQATT, CDR2 SNEGSKA (reference sequence). The CDR3 is 11 residues long. As DNA, the CDR3 is TGCAGTGCGGAAGAGAGGTATACGCAGTATTTT. Amino acids: CSAEERYTQYF.

Note on this clonotype: This sequence may be a read error, since a much larger clone differs from it by one base. V usage is TRBV28 and J usage is TRBJ2-7, with D tentatively TRBD1 (5 bases). The germline gives CDR1 MDHEN, CDR2 SYDVKM. The length of the CDR3 is 15 residues. Written as DNA, the CDR3 is TGTTCCAGCAGTTTTCTACAGGAAATAACCTACGAGCAGTACTTC. The encoded protein is CSSSFLQEITYEQYF. The complete variable domain, with remaining parts taken from reference TRBV28 and TRBJ2-7, reads DVKVTQSSRYLVKRTGEKVFLECVQDMDHENMFWYRQDPGLGLRLIYFSYDVKMKEKGDIPEGYSVSREKKERFSLILESASTNQTSMYLCSSSFLQEITYEQYFGPGTRLTVT.

This clonotype has more than one count but fewer than ten. The chain has TRBV7-8 and TRBJ1-4; D not certain. Germline V gives CDR1 SGHVS, CDR2 FQNEAQ. V lost 4 bases and J 0 bases, leaving 6 bases between the germline ends. This CDR3 region has 14 residues. CDR3 nucleotide sequence: TGTGCCAGCAGCTCGGGGACAACTAATGAAAAACTGTTTTTT. It is translated as CASSSGTTNEKLFF.

The chain is built from TRBV7-9 and TRBJ1-1; no clear D gene. The CDR3 contains 12 residues. Deletions cut 4 bases from V and 3 bases from J, with 6 bases between. Germline values: CDR1 SEHNR, CDR2 FQNEAQ (reference sequence). CDR3 amino acids: CASSYEYTEAFF. For the CDR3, the DNA is TGTGCCAGCAGCTACGAATACACTGAAGCTTTCTTT.

This rearrangement joins TRBV20-1 to TRBJ2-1; possibly TRBD1 for D (5 bases). V lost 1 base, J lost 12 bases, and 19 bases lay in between. The CDR3 consists of 14 residues. Germline V CDR1 and CDR2: DFQATT, SNEGSKA (reference sequence). The CDR3 sequence: CSARGDRGLPGQFF. The CDR3 DNA is TGCAGTGCTAGAGGGGATAGGGGCCTCCCCGGGCAGTTCTTC.

This chain links TRBV20-1 with TRBJ2-5, with 8 bases matching TRBD1. This CDR3 spans 13 amino acids. Germline V gene data show CDR1 as DFQATT and CDR2 as SNEGSKA (reference sequence). V dropped 5 bases and J dropped 2; count of bases not matched to a gene: 4. CDR3 region: CSAEDRVQETQYF. The CDR3 nucleotides read TGCAGTGCTGAGGACAGGGTGCAAGAGACCCAGTACTTC.

In its sample, this clonotype was seen many times. This chain connects TRBV7-3 to TRBJ2-7, with no clear D. Germline-derived CDR1 and CDR2 are SGHTA and FQGTGA. V lost 0 bases and J 5 bases, leaving 5 bases between the germline ends. The CDR3 runs to 12 residues. The CDR3 nucleotides read TGTGCCAGCAGCTTAACGGGCCACGAGCAGTACTTC. Protein: CASSLTGHEQYF.

This chain links TRBV9 with TRBJ2-7; 7 bases line up with TRBD2. CDR1 is SGDLS and CDR2 is YYNGEE in the germline V gene. The ends lost 4 bases at V and 3 bases at J; junction bases unmatched: 7. The CDR3 extends over 14 amino acids. CDR3 coding DNA: TGTGCCAGCAGCCCAGGACTAGTCAGCTACGAGCAGTACTTC. Encoded protein: CASSPGLVSYEQYF.

The V and J genes are TRBV5-1 and TRBJ2-1, with a tentative D call TRBD1 (6 bases). The CDR3 covers 15 residues. V gave up 0 bases and J gave up 5 bases, with 12 bases separating them. From germline, CDR1 is SGHRS and CDR2 YFSETQ. The CDR3 loop reads CASSLEGVFHNEQFF. The CDR3 DNA is TGCGCCAGCAGCTTGGAGGGGGTTTTCCACAATGAGCAGTTCTTC.

A few counts support this clonotype. The chain employs TRBV11-2 and TRBJ2-5, with D possibly TRBD2 on 5 matching bases. The V gene's germline CDR1 is SGHAT and CDR2 FQNNGV. The CDR3 sequence is 14 residues long. V dropped 3 bases and J dropped 0 bases, with 8 bases sitting between them. The CDR3 nucleotides read TGTGCCAGCAGCTTGGACTGGGACCAAGAGACCCAGTACTTC. This encodes CASSLDWDQETQYF. Drawing the rest from reference TRBV11-2 and TRBJ2-5, the complete variable domain is EAGVAQSPRYKIIEKRQSVAFWCNPISGHATLYWYQQILGQGPKLLIQFQNNGVVDDSQLPKDRFSAERLKGVDSTLKIQPAKLEDSAVYLCASSLDWDQETQYFGPGTRLLVL.

This clonotype was found a few times. The V call is TRBV11-2, the J call TRBJ2-1; maybe TRBD2 (5 bases). With 5 bases removed from V and 2 bases from J, the gap between germline ends came to 16 bases. The CDR3 is 16 residues long. Germline V gene lookup returns CDR1 SGHAT and CDR2 FQNNGV. CDR3 DNA: TGTGCCAGCAGCCTTCTTCAGACTACCCCCTACAATGAGCAGTTCTTC. Its protein is CASSLLQTTPYNEQFF.